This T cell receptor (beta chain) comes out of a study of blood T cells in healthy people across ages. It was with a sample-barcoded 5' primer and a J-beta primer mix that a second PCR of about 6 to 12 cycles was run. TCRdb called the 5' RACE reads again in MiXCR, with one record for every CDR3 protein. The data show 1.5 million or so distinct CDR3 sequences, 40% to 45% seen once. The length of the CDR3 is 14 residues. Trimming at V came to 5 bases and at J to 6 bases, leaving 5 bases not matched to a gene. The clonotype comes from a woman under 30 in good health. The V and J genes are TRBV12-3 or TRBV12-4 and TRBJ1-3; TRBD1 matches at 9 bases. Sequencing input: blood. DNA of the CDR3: TGTGCCAGCAGTCGTACAGGGGGCGTAAACACCATATATTTT. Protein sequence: CASSRTGGVNTIYF.